This section outlines one T cell receptor (beta chain) sequence together with its context. Libraries were prepared by immunoSEQ multiplex PCR; TCRdb keeps only in-frame clonotypes and omits some of them. The table records around 90,000 clones, around 88% of them present only once. These data are taken from a study of identifying expanded T cells in peripheral blood. The CDR3 length is 19 residues. Looked up from germline, CDR1 is LGHNA and CDR2 is YSLEER. V lost 0 bases to trimming and J lost 1 base; unmatched junction nucleotides: 12. The chain uses TRBV4-3 and TRBJ1-5; 7 bases match TRBD1. This sequence was found in a person aged 18 to 75 in good health. The specimen was blood. As DNA, the CDR3 is TGCGCCAGCAGCCAAGAATGGTTTAGACAGGGAGAGAGCAATCAGCCCCAGCATTTT. Translating gives CASSQEWFRQGESNQPQHF.